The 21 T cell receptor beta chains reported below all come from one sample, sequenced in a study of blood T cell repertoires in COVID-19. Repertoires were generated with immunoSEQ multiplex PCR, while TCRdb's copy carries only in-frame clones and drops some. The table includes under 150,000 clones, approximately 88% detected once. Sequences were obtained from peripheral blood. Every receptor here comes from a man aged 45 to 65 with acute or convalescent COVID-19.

CDR3 in DNA: TGTGCCACCAAGACTAGCACAGATACGCAGTATTTT. Translated, it gives CATKTSTDTQYF. The J gene is TRBJ2-3, the V gene TRBV7-9; the D is unclear. The V and J ends lost 10 bases and 0 bases respectively, with 8 bases between them. The CDR3 covers 12 residues. CDR1 and CDR2 (germline): SEHNR, FQNEAQ (reference sequence).

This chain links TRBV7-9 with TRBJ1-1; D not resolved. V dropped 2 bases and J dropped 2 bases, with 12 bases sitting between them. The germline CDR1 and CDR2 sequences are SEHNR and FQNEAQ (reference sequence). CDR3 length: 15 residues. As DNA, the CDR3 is TGTGCCAGCAGCTTATTAGCCTCATACAACACTGAAGCTTTCTTT. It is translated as CASSLLASYNTEAFF.

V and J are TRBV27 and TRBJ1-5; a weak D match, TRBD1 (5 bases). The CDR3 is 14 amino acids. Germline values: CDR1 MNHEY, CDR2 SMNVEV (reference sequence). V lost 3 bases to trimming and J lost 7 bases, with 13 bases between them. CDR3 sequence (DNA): TGTGCCAGCAGTTTCCTGGGAGGGGACCAGCCCCAGCATTTT. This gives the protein CASSFLGGDQPQHF.

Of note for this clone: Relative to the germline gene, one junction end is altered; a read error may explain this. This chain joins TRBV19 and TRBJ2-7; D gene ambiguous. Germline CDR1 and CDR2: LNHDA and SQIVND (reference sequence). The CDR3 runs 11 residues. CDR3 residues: CASSNSDEQYF. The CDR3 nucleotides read TGTGCCAGTAGTAACTCCGACGAGCAGTACTTC.

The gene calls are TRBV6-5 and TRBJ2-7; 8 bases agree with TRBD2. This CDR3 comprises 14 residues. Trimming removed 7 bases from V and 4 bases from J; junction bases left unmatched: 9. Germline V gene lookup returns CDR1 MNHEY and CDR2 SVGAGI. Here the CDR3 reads CASNPSGGLYEQYF. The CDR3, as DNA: TGTGCCAGCAATCCTTCGGGAGGGCTTTACGAGCAGTACTTC.

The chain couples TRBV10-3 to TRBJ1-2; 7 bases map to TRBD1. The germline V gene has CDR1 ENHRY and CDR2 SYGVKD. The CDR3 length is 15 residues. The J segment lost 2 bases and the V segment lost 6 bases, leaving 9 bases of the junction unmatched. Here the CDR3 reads CAISADRVGNYGYTF. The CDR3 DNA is TGTGCCATCAGCGCCGACAGGGTGGGAAACTATGGCTACACCTTC.

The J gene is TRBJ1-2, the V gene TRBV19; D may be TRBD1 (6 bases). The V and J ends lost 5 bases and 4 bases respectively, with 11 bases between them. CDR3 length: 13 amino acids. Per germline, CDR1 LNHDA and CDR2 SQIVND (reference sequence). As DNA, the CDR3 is TGTGCCAGTAGTCAGGGGCAGAGCTATGGCTACACCTTC. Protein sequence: CASSQGQSYGYTF.

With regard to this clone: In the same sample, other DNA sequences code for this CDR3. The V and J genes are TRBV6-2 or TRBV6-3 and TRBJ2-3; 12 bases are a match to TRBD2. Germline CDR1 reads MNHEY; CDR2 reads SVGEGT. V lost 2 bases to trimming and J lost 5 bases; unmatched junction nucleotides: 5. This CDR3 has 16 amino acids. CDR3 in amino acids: CASSYPSGRARDTQYF. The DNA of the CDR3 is TGTGCCAGCAGTTACCCTAGCGGGAGGGCCAGAGATACGCAGTATTTT.

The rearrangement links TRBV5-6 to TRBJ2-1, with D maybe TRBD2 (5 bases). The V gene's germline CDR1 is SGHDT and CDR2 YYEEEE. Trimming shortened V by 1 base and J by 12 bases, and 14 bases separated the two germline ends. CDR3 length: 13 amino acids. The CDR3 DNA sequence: TGTGCCAGCAGCTTGACGGTTAGGGAGTGGCAGTTCTTC. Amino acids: CASSLTVREWQFF.

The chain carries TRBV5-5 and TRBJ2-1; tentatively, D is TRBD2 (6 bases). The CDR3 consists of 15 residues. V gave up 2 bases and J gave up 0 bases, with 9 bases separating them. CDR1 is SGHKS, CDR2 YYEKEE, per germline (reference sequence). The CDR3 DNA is TGTGCCAGCAGCTTAGCGGGCAACTCCTACAATGAGCAGTTCTTC. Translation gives CASSLAGNSYNEQFF.

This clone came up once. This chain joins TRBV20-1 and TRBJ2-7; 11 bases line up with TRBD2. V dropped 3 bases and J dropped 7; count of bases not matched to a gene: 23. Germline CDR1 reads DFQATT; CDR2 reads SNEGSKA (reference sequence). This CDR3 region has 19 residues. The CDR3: CSASRSRGRLAGLGGEQYF. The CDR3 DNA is TGCAGTGCTAGTAGGAGCCGGGGACGACTAGCGGGGCTAGGGGGTGAGCAGTACTTC.

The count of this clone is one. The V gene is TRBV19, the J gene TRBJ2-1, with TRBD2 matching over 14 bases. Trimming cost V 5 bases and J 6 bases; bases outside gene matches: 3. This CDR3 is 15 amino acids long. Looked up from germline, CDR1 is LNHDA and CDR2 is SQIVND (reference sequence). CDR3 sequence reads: CASSFGTSGSNEQFF. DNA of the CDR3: TGTGCCAGTAGTTTTGGGACTAGCGGGAGCAATGAGCAGTTCTTC.

The CDR3 here is CASSVLAGGPSEQFF. The CDR3 DNA reads TGTGCCAGCAGCGTATTAGCGGGAGGGCCCTCTGAGCAGTTCTTC. The gene calls are TRBV13 and TRBJ2-1; 11 bases match TRBD2. Germline CDR1 and CDR2: PRHDT and FYEKMQ (reference sequence). V shed 5 bases, J shed 9 bases, and the junction held 9 bases outside the gene matches. This CDR3 region has 15 residues.

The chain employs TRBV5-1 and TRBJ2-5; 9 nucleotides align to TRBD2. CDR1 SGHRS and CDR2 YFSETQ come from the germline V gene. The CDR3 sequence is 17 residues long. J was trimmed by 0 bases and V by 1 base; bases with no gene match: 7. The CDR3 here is CASSLTSGPPDQETQYF. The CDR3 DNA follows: TGCGCCAGCAGCTTGACTAGCGGGCCTCCGGACCAAGAGACCCAGTACTTC.

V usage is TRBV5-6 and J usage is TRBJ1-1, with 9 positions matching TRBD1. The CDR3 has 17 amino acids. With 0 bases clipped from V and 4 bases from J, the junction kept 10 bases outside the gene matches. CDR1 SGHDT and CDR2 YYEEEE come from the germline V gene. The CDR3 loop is CASSLASGTGWVTEAFF. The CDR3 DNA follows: TGTGCCAGCAGCTTGGCCTCCGGGACAGGGTGGGTCACTGAAGCTTTCTTT.

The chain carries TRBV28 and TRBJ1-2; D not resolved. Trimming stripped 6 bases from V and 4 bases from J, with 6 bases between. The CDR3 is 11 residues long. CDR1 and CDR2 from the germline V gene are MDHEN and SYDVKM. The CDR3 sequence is CASSPLYGYTF. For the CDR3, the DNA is TGTGCCAGCAGCCCTCTCTATGGCTACACCTTC.

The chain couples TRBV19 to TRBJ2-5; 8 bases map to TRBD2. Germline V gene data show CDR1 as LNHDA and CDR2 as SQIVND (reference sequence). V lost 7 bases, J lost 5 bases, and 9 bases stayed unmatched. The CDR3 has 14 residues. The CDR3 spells CASTGSGRGETQYF. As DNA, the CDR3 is TGTGCCAGTACAGGAAGCGGGAGAGGGGAGACCCAGTACTTC.

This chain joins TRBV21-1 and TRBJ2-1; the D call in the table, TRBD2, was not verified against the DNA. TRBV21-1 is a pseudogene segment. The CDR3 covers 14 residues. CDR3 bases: TGTGCCAGCAGCGTTAGCGGGAGGGGCAATGAGCAGTTCTTC. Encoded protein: CASSVSGRGNEQFF.

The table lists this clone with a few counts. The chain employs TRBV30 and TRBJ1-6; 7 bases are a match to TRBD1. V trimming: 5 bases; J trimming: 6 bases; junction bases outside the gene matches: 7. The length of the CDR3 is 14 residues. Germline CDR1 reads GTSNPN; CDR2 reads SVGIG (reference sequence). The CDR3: CAWGRRDSNSPLHF. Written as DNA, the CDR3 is TGTGCCTGGGGTCGCCGGGACAGTAATTCACCCCTCCACTTT.

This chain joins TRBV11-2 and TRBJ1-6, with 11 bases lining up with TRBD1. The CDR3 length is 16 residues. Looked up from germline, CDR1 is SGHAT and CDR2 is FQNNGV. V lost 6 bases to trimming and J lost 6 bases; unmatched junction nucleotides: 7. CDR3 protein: CASRSTGTGGNSPLHF. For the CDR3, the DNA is TGTGCCAGCAGGTCGACCGGGACAGGGGGTAATTCACCCCTCCACTTT. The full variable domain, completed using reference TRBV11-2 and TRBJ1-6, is EAGVAQSPRYKIIEKRQSVAFWCNPISGHATLYWYQQILGQGPKLLIQFQNNGVVDDSQLPKDRFSAERLKGVDSTLKIQPAKLEDSAVYLCASRSTGTGGNSPLHFGNGTRLTVT.

CDR3 sequence reads: CASSRGTGNEKLFF. DNA for the CDR3: TGTGCCAGTAGTAGGGGGACAGGGAATGAAAAACTGTTTTTT. The chain has TRBV19 and TRBJ1-4, with TRBD1 matching 9 bases. The CDR3 length is 14 residues. V shed 4 bases and J 5 bases; nucleotides not matched to a gene: 2. Germline values: CDR1 LNHDA, CDR2 SQIVND (reference sequence). Full variable domain (missing parts from reference TRBV19 and TRBJ1-4): DGGITQSPKYLFRKEGQNVTLSCEQNLNHDAMYWYRQDPGQGLRLIYYSQIVNDFQKGDIAEGYSVSREKKESFPLTVTSAQKNPTAFYLCASSRGTGNEKLFFGSGTQLSVL.